The 4 T cell receptor beta chains presented below share a single source sample, sequenced in a study of PD-1 blockade in mismatch repair-deficient tumors. As to time point: roughly 11-day in vitro stimulation with candidate neoantigen peptide 5. These receptors have no identified antigens. Measured with immunoSEQ multiplex PCR; TCRdb has only the in-frame clones, and not every one. The sample includes around 14,000 clones, around 80% of them seen just once. Source: cells cultured in vitro, taken from a patient treated with pembrolizumab. These receptors all come from an adult with mismatch repair-deficient cancer.

CDR3 DNA: TGTGCCAGCAGTTTTGGAGACCTGAACACTGAAGCTTTCTTT. This codes for CASSFGDLNTEAFF. The chain employs TRBV28 and TRBJ1-1; no firm D call. V lost 3 bases to trimming and J lost 0 bases, with 8 bases between them. CDR3 length: 14 residues. Germline V gene sequence: CDR1 MDHEN, CDR2 SYDVKM.

Only a few counts were recorded for this clone. V usage is TRBV21-1 and J usage is TRBJ2-5; TRBD2 was called by the table and not checked on the DNA. TRBV21-1 is flagged as a pseudogene. The CDR3 covers 15 residues. The CDR3 DNA follows: TGTGCCAGCAACTCAAGGGGACTAGCGGAAGAGACCCAGTACTTC. Translated: CASNSRGLAEETQYF.

The chain joins TRBV6-1 to TRBJ1-5; weak D call: TRBD1 (5 bases). The CDR3 length is 15 residues. V shed 5 bases and J shed 3 bases, with 14 bases lying between them. Germline V CDR1 and CDR2: MNHNS, SASEGT. The chain's CDR3 is CASSHPQVINQPQHF. The CDR3 nucleotides read TGTGCCAGCAGTCATCCACAGGTTATCAATCAGCCCCAGCATTTT.

This clone occurred once. V gene TRBV7-3 combines with J gene TRBJ2-2; D gene uncertain. V was pared by 3 bases and J by 4 bases, with 12 bases between. Germline-derived CDR1 and CDR2 are SGHTA and FQGTGA. The CDR3 covers 15 residues. CDR3 region: CASSFAGFGTGELFF. The CDR3, as DNA: TGTGCCAGCAGCTTCGCCGGCTTCGGCACCGGGGAGCTGTTTTTT.